This entry is about one T cell receptor (beta chain). The antigen is undetermined. PCR was performed a second time for about 6 to 12 cycles using a sample-barcoded 5' primer and a J-beta primer mix. TCRdb passed the 5' RACE reads through MiXCR, listing each CDR3 protein once. The data contain fewer than 2 million distinct CDR3 sequences, about 39% of them seen just once; the ten biggest clones take up 23%. These data come from a study of blood T cells in healthy people across ages. V lost 4 bases to trimming and J lost 0 bases, with 14 bases between them. Germline V gene data show CDR1 as SGDLS and CDR2 as YYNGEE. The CDR3 loop spans 16 amino acids. No fewer than 6 million PBMCs went into each sample. Study outcomes and limitations: With age, beta diversity per million T cells declined roughly linearly, significantly by over 35.

This sequence originates from a human donor in good health. Sequencing was performed on blood. J is TRBJ2-1 and V is TRBV9; D not certain. In DNA form, the CDR3 reads TGTGCCAGCAGCCCTCGTCGGGCGGTCTCCTACAATGAGCAGTTCTTC. Its translation: CASSPRRAVSYNEQFF.